This T cell receptor beta chain was sequenced during a study of blood T cell repertoires in COVID-19. As for the study in general: Researchers got acute and convalescent COVID-19 samples from the United States, Italy and Spain. Sample material is recorded as cDNA or gDNA derived from T cells, B-cell-depleted T cells, or PBMCs.

As processed by the authors: Estimated nucleated cell counts came from reference gene primer amplification. Data came from immunoSEQ multiplex PCR; TCRdb stores just in-frame clones and leaves some out. The V and J calls and clone size come from that table; D and trimming were worked out from the DNA. Here the sample spans 70,000 to 85,000 clones, around 80% being singletons. Germline-derived CDR1 and CDR2 are SGHNT and YYREEE (reference sequence). The V gene end was trimmed by 0 bases and the J gene end by 5 bases; junction bases not matched to a gene: 12. The CDR3 is 17 residues long. The clonotype originates from a human donor in a cohort sampled during active COVID-19. The sequencing sample was made of peripheral blood. The V call is TRBV5-4, the J call TRBJ2-3; the match to TRBD1 covers 7 bases. The CDR3 loop is CASSLGPSTGYIDTQYF. The DNA of the CDR3 is TGTGCCAGCAGCTTGGGGCCGTCGACAGGGTACATAGATACGCAGTATTTT.